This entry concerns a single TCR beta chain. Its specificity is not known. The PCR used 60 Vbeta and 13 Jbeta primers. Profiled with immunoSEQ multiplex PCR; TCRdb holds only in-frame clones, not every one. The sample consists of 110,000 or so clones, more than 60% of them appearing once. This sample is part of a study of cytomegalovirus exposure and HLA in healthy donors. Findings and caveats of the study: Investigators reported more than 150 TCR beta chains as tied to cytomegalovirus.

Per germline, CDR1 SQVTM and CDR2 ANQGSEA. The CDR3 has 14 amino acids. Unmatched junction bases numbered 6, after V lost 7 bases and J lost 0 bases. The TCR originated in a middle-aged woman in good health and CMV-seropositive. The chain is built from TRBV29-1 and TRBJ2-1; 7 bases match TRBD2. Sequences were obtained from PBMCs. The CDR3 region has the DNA TGCAGCGCGATAGCGGGTCCCTCCTACAATGAGCAGTTCTTC. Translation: CSAIAGPSYNEQFF.